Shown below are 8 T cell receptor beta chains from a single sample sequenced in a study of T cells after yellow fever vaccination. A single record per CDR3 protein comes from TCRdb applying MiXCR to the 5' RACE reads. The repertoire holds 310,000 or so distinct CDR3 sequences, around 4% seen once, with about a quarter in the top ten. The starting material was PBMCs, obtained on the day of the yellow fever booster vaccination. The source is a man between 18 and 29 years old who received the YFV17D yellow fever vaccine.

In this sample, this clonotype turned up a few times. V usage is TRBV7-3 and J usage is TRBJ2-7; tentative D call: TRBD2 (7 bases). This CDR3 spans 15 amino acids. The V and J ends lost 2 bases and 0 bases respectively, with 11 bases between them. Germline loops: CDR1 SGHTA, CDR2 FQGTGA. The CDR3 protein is CASSLRGGHSYEQYF. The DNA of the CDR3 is TGTGCCAGCAGCTTACGCGGGGGACACTCCTACGAGCAGTACTTC.

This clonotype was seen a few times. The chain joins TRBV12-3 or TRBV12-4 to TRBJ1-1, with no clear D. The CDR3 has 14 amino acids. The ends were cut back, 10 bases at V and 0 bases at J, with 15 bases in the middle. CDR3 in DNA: TGTGCCACCTTAAGAGATAGGGTGAACACTGAAGCTTTCTTT. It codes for CATLRDRVNTEAFF.

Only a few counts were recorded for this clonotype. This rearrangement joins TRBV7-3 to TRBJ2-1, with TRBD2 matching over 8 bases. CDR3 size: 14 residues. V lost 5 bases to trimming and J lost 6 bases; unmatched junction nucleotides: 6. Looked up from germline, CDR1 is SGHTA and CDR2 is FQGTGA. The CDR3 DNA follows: TGTGCCAGCAGCCGAAGCGGGGGTTTCAATGAGCAGTTCTTC. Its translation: CASSRSGGFNEQFF.

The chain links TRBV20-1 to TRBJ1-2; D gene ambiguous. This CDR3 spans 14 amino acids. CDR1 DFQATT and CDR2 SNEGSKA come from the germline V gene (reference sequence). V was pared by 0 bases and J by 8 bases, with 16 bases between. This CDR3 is CSARDPQSWRGYTF. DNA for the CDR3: TGCAGTGCTAGAGATCCCCAGTCCTGGAGGGGCTACACCTTC.

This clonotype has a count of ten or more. CDR3 DNA: TGTGCCAGCAGTTTAGATCGGGACTATAGTGAGACCCAGTACTTC. It codes for CASSLDRDYSETQYF. This chain connects TRBV12-3 or TRBV12-4 to TRBJ2-5; 7 bases map to TRBD2. This CDR3 is built from 15 residues. V was clipped by 1 base and J by 5 bases; unmatched bases: 7.

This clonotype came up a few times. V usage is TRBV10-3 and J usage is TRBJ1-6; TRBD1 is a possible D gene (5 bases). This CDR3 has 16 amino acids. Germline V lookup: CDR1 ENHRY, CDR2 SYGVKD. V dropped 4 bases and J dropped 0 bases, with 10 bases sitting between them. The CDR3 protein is CAISGQLNSYNSPLHF. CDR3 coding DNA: TGTGCCATCAGTGGACAGCTTAACTCCTATAATTCACCCCTCCACTTT.

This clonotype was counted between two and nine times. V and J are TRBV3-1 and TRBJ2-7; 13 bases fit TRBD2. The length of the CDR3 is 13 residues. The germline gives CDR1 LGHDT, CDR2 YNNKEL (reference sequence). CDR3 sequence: CASSPGLAGAPHV. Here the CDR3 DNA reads TGTGCCAGCAGCCCCGGACTAGCGGGGGCCCCACACGTC.

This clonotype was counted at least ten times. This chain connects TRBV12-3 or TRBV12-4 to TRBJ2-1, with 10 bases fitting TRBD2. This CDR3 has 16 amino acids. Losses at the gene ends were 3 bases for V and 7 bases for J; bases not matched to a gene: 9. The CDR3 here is CASSFLTSGLRNEQFF. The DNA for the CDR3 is TGTGCCAGCAGTTTTCTGACTAGCGGGTTAAGAAATGAGCAGTTCTTC.